These 20 T cell receptor beta chains share one sample of origin, sequenced in a study of technical replicates of blood from several donors. The table came from immunoSEQ multiplex PCR; TCRdb's copy has only in-frame clones and leaves some out. This sample has approximately 50,000 clones, with less than 95% found just once. Sample: T cells isolated from PBMCs. The receptors originated from a human donor in good health.

The chain couples TRBV5-1 to TRBJ2-7; TRBD2 matches at 11 bases. The trim removed 4 bases at V and 4 bases at J, leaving 10 bases unmatched. The CDR3 consists of 16 residues. CDR1 and CDR2 from the germline V gene are SGHRS and YFSETQ. The CDR3 nucleotides are TGCGCCAGCAGCACTCGACCACTAGCGGGAGAGTACGAGCAGTACTTC. This codes for CASSTRPLAGEYEQYF.

This clone was picked up one time. The rearrangement links TRBV5-4 to TRBJ2-1; 9 bases are shared with TRBD2. Germline V lookup: CDR1 SGHNT, CDR2 YYREEE (reference sequence). The CDR3 spans 16 residues. With V trimmed by 4 bases and J by 7 bases, 12 bases remained unmatched. The CDR3 protein is CASSHPKRGAGNEQFF. DNA of the CDR3: TGTGCCAGCAGCCACCCCAAGCGGGGGGCGGGAAATGAGCAGTTCTTC.

J is TRBJ2-5 and V is TRBV9, with 7 bases identical to TRBD2. Germline V gene data show CDR1 as SGDLS and CDR2 as YYNGEE. The CDR3 sequence is 15 residues long. After removal of 0 bases from V and 1 base from J, the junction contained 3 bases not matched to a gene. This CDR3 is CASSVASGGQETQYF. As DNA, the CDR3 is TGTGCCAGCAGCGTAGCTTCGGGGGGCCAAGAGACCCAGTACTTC.

The CDR3: CASSSLAGRREQYF. The DNA for the CDR3 is TGTGCCAGCAGCTCTCTAGCGGGACGACGCGAGCAGTACTTC. The chain combines TRBV7-8 with TRBJ2-7; 9 nucleotides match TRBD2. V dropped 4 bases and J dropped 6; count of bases not matched to a gene: 7. Germline V gene lookup returns CDR1 SGHVS and CDR2 FQNEAQ. The CDR3 is 14 amino acids.

This clone was seen more than once but under ten times. The rearrangement uses TRBV7-9 and TRBJ2-2, with D perhaps matching TRBD1 (6 bases). CDR1 and CDR2 (germline): SEHNR, FQNEAQ (reference sequence). Trimming took 6 bases from V and 7 from J, leaving 12 bases between them. The CDR3 totals 13 residues. Here the CDR3 DNA reads TGTGCCAGCAGAACAGGGCTGGTCGGGGAGCTGTTTTTT. It specifies CASRTGLVGELFF.

V gene TRBV5-1 combines with J gene TRBJ2-2, with no clear D. The germline V gene has CDR1 SGHRS and CDR2 YFSETQ. The CDR3 sequence is 15 residues long. The ends were cut back, 4 bases at V and 6 bases at J, with 16 bases in the middle. The CDR3 loop is CASSVELARSGELFF. The CDR3 nucleotides read TGCGCCAGCAGCGTGGAATTAGCTAGGTCCGGGGAGCTGTTTTTT.

The J gene is TRBJ1-4, the V gene TRBV5-1; D gene uncertain. Germline loops: CDR1 SGHRS, CDR2 YFSETQ. The CDR3 runs 15 residues. Between the trimmed V and J ends, which lost 4 bases and 1 base, there was a span of 11 bases. In DNA, the CDR3 is TGCGCCAGCAGCCCACAGCCCGGAACTAATGAAAAACTGTTTTTT. It encodes CASSPQPGTNEKLFF.

The J gene is TRBJ2-7, the V gene TRBV5-4, with a possible D match to TRBD2 (5 bases). The germline CDR1 and CDR2 sequences are SGHNT and YYREEE (reference sequence). The CDR3 covers 13 residues. V gave up 0 bases and J gave up 2 bases, with 6 bases separating them. The CDR3 DNA is TGTGCCAGCAGCTTGGAGCGGACCTACGAGCAGTACTTC. Translated: CASSLERTYEQYF.

This clone was detected once. The chain links TRBV7-2 to TRBJ1-1, with D possibly being TRBD1 (5 bases). V gave up 1 base and J gave up 10 bases, with 13 bases separating them. The CDR3 consists of 13 residues. Germline V gives CDR1 SGHTA, CDR2 FQGNSA. The CDR3 spells CASSLVRLGGAFF. CDR3 nucleotide sequence: TGTGCCAGCAGCTTAGTACGCCTCGGGGGAGCTTTCTTT.

This chain connects TRBV18 to TRBJ2-7; 8 positions agree with TRBD1. After removal of 2 bases from V and 4 bases from J, the junction contained 16 bases not matched to a gene. This CDR3 comprises 18 residues. Germline CDR1 and CDR2: KGHSH and LQKENI. In DNA form, the CDR3 reads TGTGCCAGCTCACCAAGTGTTACGAGGACAGGGAAGGCATACGAGCAGTACTTC. It yields the protein CASSPSVTRTGKAYEQYF.

This chain uses TRBV7-9 with TRBJ2-3; no clear D. The germline CDR1 and CDR2 sequences are SEHNR and FQNEAQ (reference sequence). The ends were cut back, 0 bases at V and 3 bases at J, with 13 bases in the middle. This CDR3 contains 16 residues. Here the CDR3 reads CASSLARSLGTDTQYF. In DNA form, the CDR3 reads TGTGCCAGCAGCTTAGCGCGGTCCTTAGGAACAGATACGCAGTATTTT.

V usage is TRBV5-4 and J usage is TRBJ2-3; D is undetermined. CDR3 size: 14 residues. V was clipped by 4 bases and J by 2 bases, with 11 bases between them. In germline, CDR1 is SGHNT, CDR2 YYREEE (reference sequence). CDR3 loop: CASSPLFPTDTQYF. The CDR3 DNA reads as TGTGCCAGCAGCCCCCTTTTCCCCACAGATACGCAGTATTTT.

The CDR3 DNA reads as TGTGCCAGCAGCCGGACAGTACCGAGCACAGATACGCAGTATTTT. This gives the protein CASSRTVPSTDTQYF. The rearrangement links TRBV5-6 to TRBJ2-3; D possibly corresponds to TRBD1 (6 bases). CDR3 length equals 15 residues. Trimming shortened V by 4 bases and J by 0 bases, and 12 bases separated the two germline ends. Germline V CDR1 and CDR2: SGHDT, YYEEEE.

The chain has TRBV9 and TRBJ2-5; D is perhaps TRBD1 (6 bases). The CDR3 length is 14 residues. Trimming pared 4 bases from V and 1 base from J, leaving 11 bases between. Germline values: CDR1 SGDLS, CDR2 YYNGEE. CDR3 region: CASSLGTSQETQYF. DNA of the CDR3: TGTGCCAGCAGCTTAGGGACATCCCAAGAGACCCAGTACTTC.

The rearrangement links TRBV6-5 to TRBJ2-1, with D tentatively TRBD2 (6 bases). The CDR3 spans 16 residues. Trimming took off 0 bases at V and 8 bases at J, with 17 bases between the two ends. Germline CDR1 MNHEY, CDR2 SVGAGI. The CDR3: CASSYSIGGSTYEQFF. For the CDR3, the DNA is TGTGCCAGCAGTTACTCGATTGGAGGGAGCACCTATGAGCAGTTCTTC.

Concerning this clone itself: Other DNA variants within this sample encode the same CDR3. This rearrangement joins TRBV5-1 to TRBJ2-1; D is unresolved. CDR1 SGHRS and CDR2 YFSETQ come from the germline V gene. This CDR3 is built from 12 residues. V lost 4 bases, J lost 5 bases, and 7 bases lay in between. The CDR3 DNA reads as TGCGCCAGCAGCCTTGACAACAATGAGCAGTTCTTC. This encodes CASSLDNNEQFF.

V usage is TRBV5-4 and J usage is TRBJ1-2; D might be TRBD1 (5 bases). V was trimmed by 4 bases and J by 6 bases, leaving 13 bases between them. The CDR3 is made up of 13 amino acids. CDR1 and CDR2 from the germline V gene are SGHNT and YYREEE (reference sequence). The CDR3 DNA follows: TGTGCCAGCAGCCGACAGTTAAGGGATGGCTACACCTTC. Translated: CASSRQLRDGYTF.

The chain carries TRBV7-9 and TRBJ2-7; D is unresolved. CDR3 length: 13 residues. Germline CDR1 is SEHNR and CDR2 is FQNEAQ (reference sequence). V was clipped by 3 bases and J by 4 bases, with 10 bases between them. CDR3 loop: CASSFYSWYEQYF. Here the CDR3 DNA reads TGTGCCAGCAGCTTCTATAGTTGGTACGAGCAGTACTTC.

The rearrangement joins TRBV5-1 to TRBJ1-1; 12 positions agree with TRBD1. J lost 10 bases, V lost 6 bases, and 10 bases had no gene match. The CDR3 runs 14 residues. Germline V lookup: CDR1 SGHRS, CDR2 YFSETQ. CDR3 amino acids: CASNLGTGGPGAFF. CDR3 coding DNA: TGCGCCAGCAATCTGGGGACAGGGGGCCCTGGAGCTTTCTTT.

The rearrangement links TRBV28 to TRBJ2-2; 7 nucleotides match TRBD1. V lost 5 bases, J lost 3 bases, and 9 bases stayed unmatched. Germline CDR1 and CDR2: MDHEN and SYDVKM. This CDR3 spans 16 amino acids. CDR3 amino acids: CASSLSDRIYTGELFF. CDR3 bases: TGTGCCAGCAGTCTATCGGACAGGATCTACACCGGGGAGCTGTTTTTT. The variable domain in full, completed from reference TRBV28 and TRBJ2-2, reads DVKVTQSSRYLVKRTGEKVFLECVQDMDHENMFWYRQDPGLGLRLIYFSYDVKMKEKGDIPEGYSVSREKKERFSLILESASTNQTSMYLCASSLSDRIYTGELFFGEGSRLTVL.